The clone carrying this T cell receptor (beta chain) was observed many times. Its specificity is not known. Original analysis: Differences in CDR3 between clinicopathological groups were drawn on to build a classifier intended to discriminate distant-metastatic papillary thyroid cancer patients. TCRdb re-called the PCR reads through MiXCR. TCRdb's processing, not the study's, gives the V and J calls here. The table has tens of thousands of clones, under 15% seen once. The sample originates from a study of metastatic and nonmetastatic thyroid tumors. Overall study findings and caveats: Significantly greater TCR beta diversity was reportedly found in malignant thyroid tumors than in benign nodules (in blood and tumor).

Nobody among the patients had been given any treatment before thyroid surgery. CDR3 length: 14 amino acids. Losses at the gene ends were 5 bases for V and 3 bases for J; bases not matched to a gene: 2. From germline, CDR1 is PRHDT and CDR2 FYEKMQ (reference sequence). Sequencing was done on a sample of blood. The receptor was derived from a female donor with papillary thyroid cancer or a benign thyroid nodule (not recorded which). Some clones in this sample may be carry-over from other donors' samples. The chain links TRBV13 to TRBJ2-5; the match to TRBD2 covers 11 bases. CDR3 in DNA: TGTGCCAGCAGCCTAGCGGGAGGCGAAGAGACCCAGTACTTC. It translates to CASSLAGGEETQYF.